This TCR beta chain comes out of a study of T cells in Graves' hyperthyroidism and ophthalmopathy. Study-wide background: Initial diagnosis, before any treatment, was when peripheral blood was collected. Regarding the study as a whole: Within blood appeared most thyroid clonotypes that had expanded above 0.001.

Amplified TCR beta CDR3 regions derived from RNA transcripts. First-round RT-PCR with HTBI primers amplified the TCR CDR3 region. Using its own MiXCR run on the multiplex PCR reads, TCRdb lists one record per CDR3 protein. The data show about 400,000 distinct CDR3 sequences, roughly 14% seen once. Criteria for exclusion of patients were uncontrolled infection, other autoimmune disease, pregnancy or lactation. CDR3 length equals 18 residues. Between the trimmed V and J ends, which lost 7 bases and 3 bases, there was a span of 25 bases. Germline V lookup: CDR1 PRHDT, CDR2 FYEKMQ (reference sequence). This clonotype occurred many times. Its antigen is still unknown.

The sample taken for sequencing was blood. V is TRBV13 and J is TRBJ2-1, with D possibly TRBD1 on 6 matching bases. The receptor's source is a man aged 18 to 29 with Graves' ophthalmopathy. In DNA, the CDR3 is TGTGCCAGCACCCTTTCCGGACCTGGGGGCATCGGCTACAATGAGCAGTTCTTC. Its translation: CASTLSGPGGIGYNEQFF. The variable domain in full, with the rest retrieved from reference TRBV13 and TRBJ2-1, is AAGVIQSPRHLIKEKRETATLKCYPIPRHDTVYWYQQGPGQDPQFLISFYEKMQSDKGSIPDRFSAQQFSDYHSELNMSSLELGDSALYFCASTLSGPGGIGYNEQFFGPGTRLTVL.